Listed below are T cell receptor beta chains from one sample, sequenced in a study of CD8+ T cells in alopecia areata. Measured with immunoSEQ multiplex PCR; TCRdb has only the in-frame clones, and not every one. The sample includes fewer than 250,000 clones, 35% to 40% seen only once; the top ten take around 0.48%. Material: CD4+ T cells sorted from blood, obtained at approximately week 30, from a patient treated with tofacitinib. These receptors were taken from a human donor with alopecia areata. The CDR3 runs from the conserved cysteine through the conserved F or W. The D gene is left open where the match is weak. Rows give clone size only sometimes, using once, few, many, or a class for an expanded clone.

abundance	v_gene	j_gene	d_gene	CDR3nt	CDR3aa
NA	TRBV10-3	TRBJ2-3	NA	TGTGCCATCAGTGAGGGGGGAGGCGGCACAGATACGCAGTATTTT	CAISEGGGGTDTQYF
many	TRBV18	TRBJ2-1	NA	TGTGCCAGCTCACCGGGGGTCTCCTACAATGAGCAGTTCTTC	CASSPGVSYNEQFF
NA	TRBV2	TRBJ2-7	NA	TGTGCCAGCAGTCCACTCTACGAGCAGTACTTC	CASSPLYEQYF
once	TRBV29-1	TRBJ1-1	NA	TGCAGCGTAAACAGGGTTTTGGTCGCTGAAGCTTTCTTT	CSVNRVLVAEAFF
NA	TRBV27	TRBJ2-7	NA	TGTGCCAGCAGTTTACGGCAGAGCTCCTACGAGCAGTACTTC	CASSLRQSSYEQYF
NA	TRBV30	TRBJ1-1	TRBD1	TGTGCCTGGAGTGAGGGACAGGGGCGTTTTGAAGCTTTCTTT	CAWSEGQGRFEAFF
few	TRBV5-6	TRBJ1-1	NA	TGTGCCAGCAGCCCCGGGGATACTGAAGCTTTCTTT	CASSPGDTEAFF
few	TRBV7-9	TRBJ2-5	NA	TGTGCCAGCAGCCAGATAGGGGAGACCCAGTACTTC	CASSQIGETQYF
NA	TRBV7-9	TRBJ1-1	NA	TGTGCCAGCAGCCCTCAGGGGCAGGCGGCGAGCCTGGGGGCTTTCTTT	CASSPQGQAASLGAFF
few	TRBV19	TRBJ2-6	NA	TGTGCCAGTAGTACCCAAGGGGCCAACGTCCTGACTTTC	CASSTQGANVLTF
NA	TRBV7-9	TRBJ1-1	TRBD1	TGTGCCAGCAGCTTTCGCGACAGGGGTTCTACTGAAGCTTTCTTT	CASSFRDRGSTEAFF
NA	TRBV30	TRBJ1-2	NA	TGTGCCTGGAGTGGCGGGGCCCTCTATGACTACACCTTC	CAWSGGALYDYTF
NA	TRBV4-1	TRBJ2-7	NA	TGCGCCAGCAGCCAACAGCCGGTTCTCACCTCCCTCGAGCAGTACTTC	CASSQQPVLTSLEQYF
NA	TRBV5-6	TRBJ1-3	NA	TGTGCCAGCAGCTTCGGGGACCCTGGAAACACCATATATTTT	CASSFGDPGNTIYF
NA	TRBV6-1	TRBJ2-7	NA	TGTGCCAGCACCCCGGGGGGCCCCACCTACGAGCAGTACTTC	CASTPGGPTYEQYF
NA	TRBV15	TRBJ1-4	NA	TGTGCCACCAGCAGAGATTATGAGACCAAGGGCGAAAAACTGTTTTTT	CATSRDYETKGEKLFF
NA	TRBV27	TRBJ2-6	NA	TGTGCCAGCAGTGCCAGACAGTTCCACTCTGGGGCCAACGTCCTGACTTTC	CASSARQFHSGANVLTF
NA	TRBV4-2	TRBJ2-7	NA	TGTGCCAGCAGCCAAGTAGGAGGGAGAGGGGCCTACGAGCAGTACTTC	CASSQVGGRGAYEQYF
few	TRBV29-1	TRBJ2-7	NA	TGCAGCGTTGAAGCGGACTACTCCTACGAGCAGTACTTC	CSVEADYSYEQYF
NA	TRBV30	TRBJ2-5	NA	TGTGCCTGGAGTGTGGTAAAAGGGCCACAAGAGACCCAGTACTTC	CAWSVVKGPQETQYF
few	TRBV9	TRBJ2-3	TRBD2	TGTGCCAGCAGCGTAGTCGGCGGACTAGCGTCTTCTAGCACAGATACGCAGTATTTT	CASSVVGGLASSSTDTQYF
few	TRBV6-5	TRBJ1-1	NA	TGTGCCAGCAGTTACTCGAGGTATGAAGCTTTCTTT	CASSYSRYEAFF
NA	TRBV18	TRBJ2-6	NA	TGTGCCAGCTCACCTGGGGGAACCGGGGCCAACGTCCTGACTTTC	CASSPGGTGANVLTF
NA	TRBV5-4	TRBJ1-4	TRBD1	TGTGCCAGCAGCTTGGCCGGGACAGGGAGGGAAAAACTGTTTTTT	CASSLAGTGREKLFF
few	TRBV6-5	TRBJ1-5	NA	TGTGCCAGCAGCCGCGTCCGGACAGATCAGCCCCAGCATTTT	CASSRVRTDQPQHF
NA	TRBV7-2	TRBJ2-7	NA	TGTGCCAGCAGCTTAAGGGGCGGGTTTTCCTACGAGCAGTACTTC	CASSLRGGFSYEQYF
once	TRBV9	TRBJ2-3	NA	TGTGCCAGCAGCGTAGCTGCGCTGGATACGCAGTATTTT	CASSVAALDTQYF
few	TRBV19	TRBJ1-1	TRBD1	TGTGCCATTTTAGGACAGGGGGCGTCGTGGACTGAAGCTTTCTTT	CAILGQGASWTEAFF
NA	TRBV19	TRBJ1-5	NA	TGTGCCAGTAGTATCCCAGGGTTAGGCCAGCCCCAGCATTTT	CASSIPGLGQPQHF
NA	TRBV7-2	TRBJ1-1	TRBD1	TGTGCCAGCAGCATGGGACAGGGTAGAATGAACACTGAAGCTTTCTTT	CASSMGQGRMNTEAFF
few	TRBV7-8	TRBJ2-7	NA	TGTGCCAGCAACTCCCTTGTGGGGATGGGCTCCTACGAGCAGTACTTC	CASNSLVGMGSYEQYF
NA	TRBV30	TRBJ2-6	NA	TGTGCCTGGAGTGCAGGTTACTCTGGGGCCAACGTCCTGACTTTC	CAWSAGYSGANVLTF
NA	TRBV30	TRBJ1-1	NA	TGTGCCTGGACAGAACAGATGAACACTGAAGCTTTCTTT	CAWTEQMNTEAFF
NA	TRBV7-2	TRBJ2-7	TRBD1	TGTGCCAGCAGCAAAAAGATCGGGACAGGGGGGGACTACGAGCAGTACTTC	CASSKKIGTGGDYEQYF